This T cell receptor (beta chain) was identified during a study of blood T cell repertoires in COVID-19. About the research overall: Material from acute and convalescent COVID-19 was sourced from the United States, Italy and Spain. PBMCs, B-cell-depleted T cells, or T cells provided the cDNA or gDNA that made up the material.

Between the trimmed V and J ends, which lost 6 bases and 1 base, there was a span of 12 bases. The length of the CDR3 is 14 residues. CDR1 and CDR2 from the germline V gene are SGHTA and FQGTGA. Clones were sequenced by immunoSEQ multiplex PCR, and TCRdb holds only the in-frame ones, with some missing. The sample yields about 190,000 clones, 84% seen once. The rearrangement uses TRBV7-3 and TRBJ1-1; possibly TRBD1 for D (6 bases). The receptor's source is a young woman who had been exposed to COVID-19. The sequenced sample consisted of PBMCs or T cells enriched from blood (not recorded which). For the CDR3, the DNA is TGTGCCAGCAGGGCCGGGACACAGAACACTGAAGCTTTCTTT. It specifies CASRAGTQNTEAFF.